One T cell receptor (beta chain) is described in this entry. This sample is drawn from a study of T cell responses to AZD1222 COVID-19 vaccine. Sequencing was performed with immunoSEQ multiplex PCR; in TCRdb, only in-frame clones are kept and a portion is missing. The sample holds about 110,000 clones; less than 95% are singletons and the top ten take over 6.5%. CDR3 length: 13 residues. CDR1 and CDR2 from the germline V gene are SEHNR and FQNEAQ (reference sequence). V was cut by 5 bases and J by 12 bases, with 16 bases left in between. The source material was peripheral blood, sampled on day 0 of AZD1222 vaccination. This clonotype originated in an adult in good health. The chain couples TRBV7-9 to TRBJ1-4; D possibly corresponds to TRBD1 (5 bases). CDR3 sequence (DNA): TGTGCCAGCAGCCTTAGGGTGGGGGGAGAACTGTTTTTT. Translating gives CASSLRVGGELFF.